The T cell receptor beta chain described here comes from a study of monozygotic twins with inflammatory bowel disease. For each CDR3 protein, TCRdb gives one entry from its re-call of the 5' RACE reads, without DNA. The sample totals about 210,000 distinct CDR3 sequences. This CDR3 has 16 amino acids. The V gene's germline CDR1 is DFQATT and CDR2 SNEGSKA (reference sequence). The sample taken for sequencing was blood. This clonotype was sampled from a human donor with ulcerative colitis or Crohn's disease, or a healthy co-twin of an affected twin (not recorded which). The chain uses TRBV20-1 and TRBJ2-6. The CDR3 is CSATDGEISGANVLTF.